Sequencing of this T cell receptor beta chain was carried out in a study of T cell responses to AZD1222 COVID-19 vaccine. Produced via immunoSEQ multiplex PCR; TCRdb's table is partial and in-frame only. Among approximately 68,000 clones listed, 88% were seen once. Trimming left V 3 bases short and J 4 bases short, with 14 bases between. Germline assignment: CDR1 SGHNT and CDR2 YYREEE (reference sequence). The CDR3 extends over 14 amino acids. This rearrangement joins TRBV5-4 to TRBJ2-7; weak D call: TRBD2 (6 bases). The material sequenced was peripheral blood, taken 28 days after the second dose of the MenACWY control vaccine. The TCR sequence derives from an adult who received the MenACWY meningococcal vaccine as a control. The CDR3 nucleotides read TGTGCCAGCAGCTCCGGGACTGCCGTGTACGAGCAGTACTTC. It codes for CASSSGTAVYEQYF.